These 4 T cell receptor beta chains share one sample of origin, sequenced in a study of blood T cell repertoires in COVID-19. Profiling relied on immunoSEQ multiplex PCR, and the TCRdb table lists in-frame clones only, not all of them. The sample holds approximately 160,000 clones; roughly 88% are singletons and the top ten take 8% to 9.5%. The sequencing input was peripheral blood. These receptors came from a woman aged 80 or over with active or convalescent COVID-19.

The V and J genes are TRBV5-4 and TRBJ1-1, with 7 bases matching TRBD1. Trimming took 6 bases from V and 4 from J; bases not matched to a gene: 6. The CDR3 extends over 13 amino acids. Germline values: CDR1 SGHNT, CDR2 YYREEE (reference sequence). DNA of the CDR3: TGTGCCAGCAAGGCAGGGGGTACCACTGAAGCTTTCTTT. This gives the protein CASKAGGTTEAFF.

The CDR3 protein is CASRSLAGGRETQYF. In DNA, the CDR3 is TGTGCCAGTAGATCACTAGCGGGAGGAAGAGAGACCCAGTACTTC. J is TRBJ2-5 and V is TRBV19; 12 bases align to TRBD2. The J segment lost 4 bases and the V segment lost 6 bases, leaving 6 bases of the junction unmatched. CDR1 and CDR2 from the germline V gene are LNHDA and SQIVND (reference sequence). CDR3 length: 15 residues. The full variable domain, with the rest looked up from reference TRBV19 and TRBJ2-5, is DGGITQSPKYLFRKEGQNVTLSCEQNLNHDAMYWYRQDPGQGLRLIYYSQIVNDFQKGDIAEGYSVSREKKESFPLTVTSAQKNPTAFYLCASRSLAGGRETQYFGPGTRLLVL.

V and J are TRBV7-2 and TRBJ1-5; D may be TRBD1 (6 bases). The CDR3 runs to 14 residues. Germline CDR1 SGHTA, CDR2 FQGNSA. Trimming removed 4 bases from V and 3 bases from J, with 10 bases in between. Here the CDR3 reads CASSSGTHNQPQHF. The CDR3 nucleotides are TGTGCCAGCAGCTCCGGGACACACAATCAGCCCCAGCATTTT. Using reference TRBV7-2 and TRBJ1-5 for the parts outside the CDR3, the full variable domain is GAGVSQSPSNKVTEKGKDVELRCDPISGHTALYWYRQSLGQGLEFLIYFQGNSAPDKSGLPSDRFSAERTGGSVSTLTIQRTQQEDSAVYLCASSSGTHNQPQHFGDGTRLSIL.

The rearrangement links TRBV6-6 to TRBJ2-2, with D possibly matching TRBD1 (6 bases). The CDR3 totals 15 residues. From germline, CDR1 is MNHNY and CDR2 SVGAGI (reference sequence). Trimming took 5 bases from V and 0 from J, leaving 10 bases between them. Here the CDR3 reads CASSKGVANTGELFF. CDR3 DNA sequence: TGTGCCAGCAGTAAGGGGGTAGCGAACACCGGGGAGCTGTTTTTT.